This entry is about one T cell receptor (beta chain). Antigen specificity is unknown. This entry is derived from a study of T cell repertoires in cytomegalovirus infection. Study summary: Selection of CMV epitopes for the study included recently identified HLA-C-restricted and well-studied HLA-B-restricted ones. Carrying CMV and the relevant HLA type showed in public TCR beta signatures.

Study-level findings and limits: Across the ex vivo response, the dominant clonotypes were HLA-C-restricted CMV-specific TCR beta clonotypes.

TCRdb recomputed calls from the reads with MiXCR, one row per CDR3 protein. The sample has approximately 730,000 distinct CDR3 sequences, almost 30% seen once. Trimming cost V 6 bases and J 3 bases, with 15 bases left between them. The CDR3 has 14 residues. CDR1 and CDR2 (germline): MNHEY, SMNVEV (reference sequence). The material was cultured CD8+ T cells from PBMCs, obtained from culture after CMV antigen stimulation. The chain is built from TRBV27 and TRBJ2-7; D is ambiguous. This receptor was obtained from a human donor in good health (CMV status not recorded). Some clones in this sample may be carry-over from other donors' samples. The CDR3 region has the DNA TGTGCCAGCAGACGTCCGGGCCCGGGCTACGAGCAGTACTTC. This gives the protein CASRRPGPGYEQYF.